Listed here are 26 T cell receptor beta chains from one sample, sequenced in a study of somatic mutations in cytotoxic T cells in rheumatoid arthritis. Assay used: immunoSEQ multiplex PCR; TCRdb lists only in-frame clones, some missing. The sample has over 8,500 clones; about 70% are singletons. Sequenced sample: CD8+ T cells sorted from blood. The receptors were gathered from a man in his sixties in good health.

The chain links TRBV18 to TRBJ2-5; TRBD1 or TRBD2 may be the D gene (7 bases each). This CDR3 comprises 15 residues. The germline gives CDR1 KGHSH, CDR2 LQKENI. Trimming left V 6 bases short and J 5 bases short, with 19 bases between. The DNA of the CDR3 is TGTGCCAGCTCCCCCAGGGGGGGCGCCCCGGAGACCCAGTACTTC. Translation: CASSPRGGAPETQYF.

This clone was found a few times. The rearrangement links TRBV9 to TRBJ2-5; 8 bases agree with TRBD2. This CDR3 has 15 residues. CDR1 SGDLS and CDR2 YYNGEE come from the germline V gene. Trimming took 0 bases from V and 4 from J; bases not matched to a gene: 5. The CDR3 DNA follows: TGTGCCAGCAGCGTAGTTGGGCTAGCGGGAGAGACCCAGTACTTC. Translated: CASSVVGLAGETQYF.

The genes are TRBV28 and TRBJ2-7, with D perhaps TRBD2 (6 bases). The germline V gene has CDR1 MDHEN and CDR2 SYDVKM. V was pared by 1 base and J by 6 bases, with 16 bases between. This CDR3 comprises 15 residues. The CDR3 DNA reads TGTGCCAGCAGTTTATTTGTGGCAGGGAGGCTCGAGCAGTACTTC. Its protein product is CASSLFVAGRLEQYF.

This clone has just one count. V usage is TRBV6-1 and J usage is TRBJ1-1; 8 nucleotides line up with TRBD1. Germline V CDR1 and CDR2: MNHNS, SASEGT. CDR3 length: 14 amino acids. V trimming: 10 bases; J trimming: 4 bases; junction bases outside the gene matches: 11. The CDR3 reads CATEPGQETTEAFF. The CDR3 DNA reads TGTGCCACCGAACCGGGACAGGAGACCACTGAAGCTTTCTTT.

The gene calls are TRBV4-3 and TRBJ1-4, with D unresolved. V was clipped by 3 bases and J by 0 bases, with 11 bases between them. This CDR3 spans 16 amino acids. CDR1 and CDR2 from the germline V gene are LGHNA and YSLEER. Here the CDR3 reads CASSQGGFATNEKLFF. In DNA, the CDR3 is TGCGCCAGCAGCCAGGGAGGGTTTGCAACTAATGAAAAACTGTTTTTT.

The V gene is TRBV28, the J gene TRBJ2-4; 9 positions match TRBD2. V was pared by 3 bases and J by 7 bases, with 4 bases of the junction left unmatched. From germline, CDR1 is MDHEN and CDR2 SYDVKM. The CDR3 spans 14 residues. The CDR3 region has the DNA TGTGCCAGCAGTTTTGGCGGGGGGGCGAACATTCAGTACTTC. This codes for CASSFGGGANIQYF.

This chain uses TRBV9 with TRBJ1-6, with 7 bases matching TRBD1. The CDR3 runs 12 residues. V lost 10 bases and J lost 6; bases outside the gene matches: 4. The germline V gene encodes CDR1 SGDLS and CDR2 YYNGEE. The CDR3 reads CAPRQGNSPLHF. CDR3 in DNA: TGTGCCCCCAGACAGGGTAATTCACCCCTCCACTTT.

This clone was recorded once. The CDR3 protein is CASSQEIRDVNTGELFF. CDR3 bases: TGCGCCAGCAGCCAAGAAATACGGGACGTCAACACCGGGGAGCTGTTTTTT. This chain links TRBV4-1 with TRBJ2-2; D possibly matches TRBD1 or TRBD2 (5 bases each). Between the trimmed V and J ends, which lost 0 bases and 2 bases, there was a span of 13 bases. CDR3 length equals 17 residues. The V gene's germline CDR1 is MGHRA and CDR2 YSYEKL.

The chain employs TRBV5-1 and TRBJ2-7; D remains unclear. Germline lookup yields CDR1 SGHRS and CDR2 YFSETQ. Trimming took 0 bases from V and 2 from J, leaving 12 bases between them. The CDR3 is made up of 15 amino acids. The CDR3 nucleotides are TGCGCCAGCAGCTTGGTACCCGACGGAACCTACGAGCAGTACTTC. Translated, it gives CASSLVPDGTYEQYF.

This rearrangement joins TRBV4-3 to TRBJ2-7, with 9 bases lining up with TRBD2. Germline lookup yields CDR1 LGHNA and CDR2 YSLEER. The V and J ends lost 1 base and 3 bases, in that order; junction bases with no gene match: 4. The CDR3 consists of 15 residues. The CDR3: CASSQGNSGGYEQYF. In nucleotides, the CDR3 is TGCGCCAGCAGCCAAGGAAATAGCGGGGGCTACGAGCAGTACTTC.

The CDR3 here is CASSRGWSQPQHF. CDR3 sequence (DNA): TGTGCCAGCAGTCGGGGTTGGAGTCAGCCCCAGCATTTT. This rearrangement joins TRBV28 to TRBJ1-5; D gene unclear. Per the germline V gene, CDR1 is MDHEN and CDR2 is SYDVKM. Deletions cut 5 bases from V and 6 bases from J, with 11 bases between. CDR3 length: 13 amino acids. Variable domain in full (rest from reference TRBV28 and TRBJ1-5): DVKVTQSSRYLVKRTGEKVFLECVQDMDHENMFWYRQDPGLGLRLIYFSYDVKMKEKGDIPEGYSVSREKKERFSLILESASTNQTSMYLCASSRGWSQPQHFGDGTRLSIL.

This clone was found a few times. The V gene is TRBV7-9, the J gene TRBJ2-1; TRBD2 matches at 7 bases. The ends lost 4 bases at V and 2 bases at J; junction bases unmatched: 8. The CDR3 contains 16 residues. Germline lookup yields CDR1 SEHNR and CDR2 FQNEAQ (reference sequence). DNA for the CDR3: TGTGCCAGCAGCTCGGGAGCGGGGAACACCTACAATGAGCAGTTCTTC. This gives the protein CASSSGAGNTYNEQFF. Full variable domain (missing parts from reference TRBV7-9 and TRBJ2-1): DTGVSQNPRHKITKRGQNVTFRCDPISEHNRLYWYRQTLGQGPEFLTYFQNEAQLEKSRLLSDRFSAERPKGSFSTLEIQRTEQGDSAMYLCASSSGAGNTYNEQFFGPGTRLTVL.

The CDR3 loop reads CASPGETTTNEKLFF. CDR3 DNA sequence: TGTGCCAGCCCAGGGGAAACTACAACTAATGAAAAACTGTTTTTT. This chain links TRBV11-3 with TRBJ1-4, with TRBD1 as a possible D gene (6 bases). The CDR3 covers 15 residues. Trimming cost V 8 bases and J 0 bases, with 13 bases left between them. The germline gives CDR1 SGHNT, CDR2 YENEEA.

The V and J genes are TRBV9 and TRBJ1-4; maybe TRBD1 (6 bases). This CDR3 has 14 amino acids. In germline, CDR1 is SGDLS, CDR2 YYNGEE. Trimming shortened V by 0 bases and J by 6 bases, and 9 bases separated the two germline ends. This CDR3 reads CASSVGGRDEKLFF. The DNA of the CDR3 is TGTGCCAGCAGCGTAGGGGGGCGCGATGAAAAACTGTTTTTT.

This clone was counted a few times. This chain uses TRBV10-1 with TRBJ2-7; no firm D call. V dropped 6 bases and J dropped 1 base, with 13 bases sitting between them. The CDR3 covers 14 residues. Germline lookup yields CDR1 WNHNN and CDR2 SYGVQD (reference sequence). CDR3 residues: CASSPLSPSYEQYF. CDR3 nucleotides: TGCGCCAGCAGCCCTTTAAGTCCTTCCTACGAGCAGTACTTC.

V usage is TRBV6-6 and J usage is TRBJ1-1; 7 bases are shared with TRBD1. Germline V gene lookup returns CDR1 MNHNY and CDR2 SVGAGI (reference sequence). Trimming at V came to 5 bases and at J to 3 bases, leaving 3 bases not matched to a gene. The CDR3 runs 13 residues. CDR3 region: CASSRTGDTEAFF. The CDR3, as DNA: TGTGCCAGCAGTCGAACAGGGGACACTGAAGCTTTCTTT.

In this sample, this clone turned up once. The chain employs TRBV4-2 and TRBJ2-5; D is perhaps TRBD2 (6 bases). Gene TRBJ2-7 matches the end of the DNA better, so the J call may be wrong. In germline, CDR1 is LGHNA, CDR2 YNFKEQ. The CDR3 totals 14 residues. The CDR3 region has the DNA TGTGCCAGCAGCCGGGGGGAGTCATCCCACGAGCAGTACTTC. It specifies CASSRGESSHEQYF.

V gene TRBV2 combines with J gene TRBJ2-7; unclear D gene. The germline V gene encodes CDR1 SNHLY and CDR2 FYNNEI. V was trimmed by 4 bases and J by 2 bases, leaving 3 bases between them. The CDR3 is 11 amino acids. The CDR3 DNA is TGTGCCAGCAGTGGGGCCTACGAGCAGTACTTC. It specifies CASSGAYEQYF.

The CDR3 coding sequence is TGTGCCACCAGCAGCCCTAGAGAAGCATCCGAGCAGTACTTC. This encodes CATSSPREASEQYF. The chain recombines TRBV15 with TRBJ2-7; D unresolved. V dropped 3 bases and J dropped 6 bases, with 15 bases sitting between them. CDR1 is LNHNV, CDR2 YYDKDF, per germline (reference sequence). This CDR3 has 14 residues.

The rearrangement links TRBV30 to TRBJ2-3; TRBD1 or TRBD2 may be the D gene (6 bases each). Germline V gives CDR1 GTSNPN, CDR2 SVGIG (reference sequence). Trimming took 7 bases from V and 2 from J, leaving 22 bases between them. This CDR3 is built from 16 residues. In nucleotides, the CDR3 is TGTGCCTCCGAGGGGGGTGCGAGGGGGGCCACAGATACGCAGTATTTT. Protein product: CASEGGARGATDTQYF. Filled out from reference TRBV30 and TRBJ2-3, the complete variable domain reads SQTIHQWPATLVQPVGSPLSLECTVEGTSNPNLYWYRQAAGRGLQLLFYSVGIGQISSEVPQNLSASRPQDRQFILSSKKLLLSDSGFYLCASEGGARGATDTQYFGPGTRLTVL.

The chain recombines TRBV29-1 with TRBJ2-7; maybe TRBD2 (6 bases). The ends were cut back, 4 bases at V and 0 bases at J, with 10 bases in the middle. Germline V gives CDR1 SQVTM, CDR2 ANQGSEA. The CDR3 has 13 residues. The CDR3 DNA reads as TGCAGCGTTGGGACTATTAACTCCTACGAGCAGTACTTC. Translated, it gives CSVGTINSYEQYF.

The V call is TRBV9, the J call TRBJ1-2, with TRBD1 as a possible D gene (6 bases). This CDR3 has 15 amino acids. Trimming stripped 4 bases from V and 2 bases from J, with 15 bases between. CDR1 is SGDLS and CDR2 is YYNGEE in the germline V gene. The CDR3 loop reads CASSPVTRGNYGYTF. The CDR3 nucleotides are TGTGCCAGCAGCCCAGTTACCAGGGGAAACTATGGCTACACCTTC.

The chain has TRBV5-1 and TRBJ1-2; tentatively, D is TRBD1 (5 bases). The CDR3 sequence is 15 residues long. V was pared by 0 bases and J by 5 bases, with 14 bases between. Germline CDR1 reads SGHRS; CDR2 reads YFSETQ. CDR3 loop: CASSLGQGLEYGYTF. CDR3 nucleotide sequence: TGCGCCAGCAGCTTGGGGCAGGGCCTAGAGTATGGCTACACCTTC.

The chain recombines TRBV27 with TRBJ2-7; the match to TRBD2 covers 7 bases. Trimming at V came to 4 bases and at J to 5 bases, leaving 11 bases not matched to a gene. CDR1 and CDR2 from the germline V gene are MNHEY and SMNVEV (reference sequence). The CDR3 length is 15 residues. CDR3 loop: CASSSLREGLNEQYF. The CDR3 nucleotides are TGTGCCAGCAGTTCCCTAAGGGAGGGCCTAAACGAGCAGTACTTC.

The CDR3 here is CASSYGQGQPQHF. As DNA, the CDR3 is TGTGCCAGCAGTTACGGCCAGGGACAGCCCCAGCATTTT. V and J are TRBV6-5 and TRBJ1-5; maybe TRBD1 (5 bases). The CDR3 contains 13 residues. The germline V and J ends were trimmed by 2 bases and 7 bases, with 9 bases remaining between them. Germline V gene data show CDR1 as MNHEY and CDR2 as SVGAGI.

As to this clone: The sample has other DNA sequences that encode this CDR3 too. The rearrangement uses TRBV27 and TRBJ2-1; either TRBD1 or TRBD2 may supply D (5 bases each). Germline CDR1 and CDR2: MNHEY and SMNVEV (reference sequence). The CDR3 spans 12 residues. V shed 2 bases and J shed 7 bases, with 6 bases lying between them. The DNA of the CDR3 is TGTGCCAGCAGTTTAGGGGGAAATGAGCAGTTCTTC. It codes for CASSLGGNEQFF.